One sample yielded the 12 T cell receptor beta chains listed below, sequenced in a study of glioma-infiltrating T cells. Using RNA template, CDR3s of TCR alpha and beta were amplified with iRepertoire arm-PCR. A single record per CDR3 protein comes from TCRdb applying MiXCR to the multiplex PCR reads. The table shows more than 110,000 distinct CDR3 sequences, with roughly two fifths occurring only once. Sequencing input: glioma tissue, nonneoplastic brain tissue, or PBMCs (not recorded which). The receptors come from a human donor with low-grade glioma or glioblastoma, undergoing nonglioma brain surgery, or in good health (not recorded which).

The chain uses TRBV12-3 or TRBV12-4 and TRBJ2-3; 7 bases are shared with TRBD2. J was trimmed by 0 bases and V by 1 base; bases with no gene match: 13. The CDR3 is 19 amino acids. In DNA, the CDR3 is TGTGCCAGCAGTTTAGGGGTTTTACTAGCGTTCGAGAGCACAGATACGCAGTATTTT. Translating gives CASSLGVLLAFESTDTQYF.

The chain joins TRBV6-2 or TRBV6-3 to TRBJ1-1; D unclear. Germline V gene data show CDR1 as MNHEY and CDR2 as SVGEGT. This CDR3 comprises 14 residues. V was trimmed by 6 bases and J by 1 base, leaving 12 bases between them. This chain's CDR3 is CASSLATGNTEAFF. The CDR3 DNA follows: TGTGCCAGCAGCTTAGCGACGGGGAACACTGAAGCTTTCTTT.

This clonotype showed up just a few times. The chain uses TRBV19 and TRBJ1-5; TRBD1 agrees at 8 bases. The length of the CDR3 is 16 residues. The V gene's germline CDR1 is LNHDA and CDR2 SQIVND (reference sequence). V trimming: 8 bases; J trimming: 2 bases; junction bases outside the gene matches: 11. CDR3 DNA sequence: TGTGCCAGTCGCGGACAGGGACTGATTGGCAATCAGCCCCAGCATTTT. Translated, it gives CASRGQGLIGNQPQHF.

This clonotype was found a few times. The chain uses TRBV28 and TRBJ2-7; no definite D call. With 2 bases removed from V and 4 bases from J, the gap between germline ends came to 27 bases. Germline CDR1 MDHEN, CDR2 SYDVKM. The CDR3 runs to 19 residues. This CDR3 reads CASSLDAPIPAAPNYEQYF. The CDR3 DNA reads as TGTGCCAGCAGTTTAGACGCCCCCATTCCAGCCGCTCCCAATTACGAGCAGTACTTC. The variable domain in full, completed from reference TRBV28 and TRBJ2-7, reads DVKVTQSSRYLVKRTGEKVFLECVQDMDHENMFWYRQDPGLGLRLIYFSYDVKMKEKGDIPEGYSVSREKKERFSLILESASTNQTSMYLCASSLDAPIPAAPNYEQYFGPGTRLTVT.

A note on this clonotype: One junction end does not reproduce the germline sequence, and a read error may be involved. The chain couples TRBV6-2 or TRBV6-3 to TRBJ2-2; D is undetermined. The CDR3 sequence is 13 residues long. Germline assignment: CDR1 MNHEY and CDR2 SVGEGT. Written as DNA, the CDR3 is TGTGCCAGCTGTTACGTGGGTTCCGGGGAGCTGTTTTTT. Translating gives CASCYVGSGELFF.

This clonotype was counted ten times or more. This sequence joins TRBV20-1 and TRBJ2-3; 7 positions match TRBD2. Germline trimming cut 0 bases from V and 11 bases from J; bases unmatched to any gene: 5. Germline values: CDR1 DFQATT, CDR2 SNEGSKA (reference sequence). The CDR3 runs 12 residues. The CDR3 reads CSARDLLAEQYF. The CDR3 bases are TGCAGTGCTAGAGATCTCCTAGCGGAGCAGTATTTT.

This clonotype has just one count. A read error may be the cause here, since a much bigger clone is one base away. This chain uses TRBV6-1 with TRBJ2-3; maybe TRBD1 (6 bases). The V and J ends lost 4 bases and 3 bases respectively, with 11 bases between them. Germline V CDR1 and CDR2: MNHNS, SASEGT. This CDR3 spans 14 amino acids. DNA for the CDR3: TGTGCCAGCAGTGGTAAAGGGGGTACAGATACGCAGTATTTT. This sequence encodes CASSGKGGTDTQYF.

On this clonotype itself: This sequence may be a read error, since a much larger clone differs from it by one base. This rearrangement joins TRBV6-1 to TRBJ2-7, with D hard to call. The CDR3 is 14 amino acids. V shed 10 bases and J shed 7 bases, with 23 bases lying between them. CDR1 and CDR2 from the germline V gene are MNHNS and SASEGT. The CDR3 coding sequence is TGTGCCACCCGTCCGGGCGAGGCCTACAATGAGCAGTACTTC. Translation gives CATRPGEAYNEQYF.

This clonotype showed up just a few times. The V call is TRBV6-6, the J call TRBJ2-7; 10 nucleotides line up with TRBD1. Looked up from germline, CDR1 is MNHNY and CDR2 is SVGAGI (reference sequence). Trimming cost V 2 bases and J 0 bases; bases outside gene matches: 4. This CDR3 spans 16 amino acids. The CDR3 reads CASSYGGQGSSYEQYF. The CDR3 DNA follows: TGTGCCAGCAGTTACGGGGGACAGGGGTCCTCCTACGAGCAGTACTTC.

This clonotype was counted between two and nine times. The chain joins TRBV6-6 to TRBJ2-3; the D gene is possibly TRBD2 (6 bases). This CDR3 has 15 amino acids. The V end was cut by 2 bases, the J end by 1 base, with 10 bases between. From germline, CDR1 is MNHNY and CDR2 SVGAGI (reference sequence). The chain's CDR3 is CASSYRASGTDTQYF. In DNA, the CDR3 is TGTGCCAGCAGTTACCGGGCTAGCGGCACAGATACGCAGTATTTT.

V is TRBV28 and J is TRBJ2-7, with D possibly matching TRBD1 (5 bases). The germline V and J ends were trimmed by 2 bases and 5 bases, with 16 bases remaining between them. Per germline, CDR1 MDHEN and CDR2 SYDVKM. The CDR3 has 15 residues. CDR3 protein: CASSLGTGSAHEQYF. The DNA for the CDR3 is TGTGCCAGCAGTTTAGGTACAGGCTCGGCTCACGAGCAGTACTTC.

This chain connects TRBV11-2 to TRBJ2-3; 8 positions match TRBD2. The CDR3 contains 15 residues. Germline-derived CDR1 and CDR2 are SGHAT and FQNNGV. Germline trimming cut 5 bases from V and 4 bases from J; bases unmatched to any gene: 8. Here the CDR3 DNA reads TGTGCCAGCAGCCTAGTAGCGGGGAGGGCAGATACGCAGTATTTT. This sequence encodes CASSLVAGRADTQYF.